This TCR beta chain was documented in a study of a mutant IDH1 vaccine in newly diagnosed glioma. The V end was cut by 0 bases, the J end by 4 bases, with 5 bases between. The germline gives CDR1 SGDLS, CDR2 YYNGEE. The CDR3 loop spans 14 amino acids. Described time point: week 35, safety follow-up. Each vaccine dose was 300 ug of mutant IDH1 20-mer peptide, with topical imiquimod. Here immunoSEQ multiplex PCR was the method, and the copy in TCRdb shows in-frame clones only, minus some. The sample includes 25,000 to 40,000 clones, over 65% of them seen just once. About this clone: Its antigen is unknown.

The receptor comes from a woman between 40 and 55 years old with glioma. The genes are TRBV9 and TRBJ1-6; no clear D gene. The starting material was PBMCs, obtained from a glioma patient whose treatment included an IDH1 peptide vaccine. The CDR3 protein is CASSVGGYNSPLHF. Written as DNA, the CDR3 is TGTGCCAGCAGCGTAGGGGGTTATAATTCACCCCTCCACTTT.